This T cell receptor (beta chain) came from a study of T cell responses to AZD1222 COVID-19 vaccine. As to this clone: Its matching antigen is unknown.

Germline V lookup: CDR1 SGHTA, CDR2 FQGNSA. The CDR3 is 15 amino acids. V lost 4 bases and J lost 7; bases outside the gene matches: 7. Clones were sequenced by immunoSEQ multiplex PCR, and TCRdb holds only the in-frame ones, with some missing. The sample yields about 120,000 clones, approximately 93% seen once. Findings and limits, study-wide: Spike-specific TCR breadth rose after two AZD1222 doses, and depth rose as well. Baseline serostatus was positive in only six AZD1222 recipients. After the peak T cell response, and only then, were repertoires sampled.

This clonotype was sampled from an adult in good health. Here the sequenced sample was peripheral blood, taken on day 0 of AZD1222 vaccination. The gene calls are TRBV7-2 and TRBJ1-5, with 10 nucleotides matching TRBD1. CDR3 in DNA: TGTGCCAGCAGCTCCCGACAGGGGGCGGGACAGCCCCAGCATTTT. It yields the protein CASSSRQGAGQPQHF.